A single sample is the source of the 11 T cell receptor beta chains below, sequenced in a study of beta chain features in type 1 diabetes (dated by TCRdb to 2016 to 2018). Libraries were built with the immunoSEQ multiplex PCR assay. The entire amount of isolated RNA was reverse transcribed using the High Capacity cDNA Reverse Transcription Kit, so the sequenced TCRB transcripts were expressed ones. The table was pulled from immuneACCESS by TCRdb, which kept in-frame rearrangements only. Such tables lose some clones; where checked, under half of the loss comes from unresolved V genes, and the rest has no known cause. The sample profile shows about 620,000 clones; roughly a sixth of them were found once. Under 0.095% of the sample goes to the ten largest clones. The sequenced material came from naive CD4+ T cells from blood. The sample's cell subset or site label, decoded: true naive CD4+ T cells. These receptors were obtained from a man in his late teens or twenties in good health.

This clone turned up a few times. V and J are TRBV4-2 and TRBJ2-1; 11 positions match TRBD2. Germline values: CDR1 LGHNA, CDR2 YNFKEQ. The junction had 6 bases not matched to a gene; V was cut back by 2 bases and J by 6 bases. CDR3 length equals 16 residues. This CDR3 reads CASSQFSGGASNEQFF. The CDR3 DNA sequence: TGTGCCAGCAGCCAATTTAGCGGGGGGGCTAGCAATGAGCAGTTCTTC.

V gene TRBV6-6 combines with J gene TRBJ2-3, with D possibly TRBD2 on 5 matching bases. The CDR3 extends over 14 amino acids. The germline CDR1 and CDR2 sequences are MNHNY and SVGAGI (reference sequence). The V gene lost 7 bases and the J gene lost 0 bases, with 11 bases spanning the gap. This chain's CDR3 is CASNLATSTDTQYF. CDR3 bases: TGTGCCAGCAACTTAGCGACGAGCACAGATACGCAGTATTTT.

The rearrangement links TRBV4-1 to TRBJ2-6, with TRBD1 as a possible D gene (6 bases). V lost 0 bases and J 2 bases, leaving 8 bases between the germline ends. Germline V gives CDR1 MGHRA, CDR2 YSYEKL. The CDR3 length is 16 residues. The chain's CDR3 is CASSQDRQAGANVLTF. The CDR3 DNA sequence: TGCGCCAGCAGCCAAGATCGACAGGCTGGGGCCAACGTCCTGACTTTC.

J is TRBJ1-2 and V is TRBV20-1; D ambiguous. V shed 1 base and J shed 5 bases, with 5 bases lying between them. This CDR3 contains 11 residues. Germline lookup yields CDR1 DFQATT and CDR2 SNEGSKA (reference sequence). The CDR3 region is CSARAVYGYTF. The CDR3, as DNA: TGCAGTGCTAGAGCCGTGTATGGCTACACCTTC.

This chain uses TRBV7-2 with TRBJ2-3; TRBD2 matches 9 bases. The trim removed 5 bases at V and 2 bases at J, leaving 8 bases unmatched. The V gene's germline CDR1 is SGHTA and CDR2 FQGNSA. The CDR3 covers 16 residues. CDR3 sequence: CASSQMAGGLTDTQYF. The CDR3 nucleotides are TGTGCCAGCAGCCAAATGGCGGGGGGGCTCACAGATACGCAGTATTTT. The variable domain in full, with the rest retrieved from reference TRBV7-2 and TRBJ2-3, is GAGVSQSPSNKVTEKGKDVELRCDPISGHTALYWYRQSLGQGLEFLIYFQGNSAPDKSGLPSDRFSAERTGGSVSTLTIQRTQQEDSAVYLCASSQMAGGLTDTQYFGPGTRLTVL.

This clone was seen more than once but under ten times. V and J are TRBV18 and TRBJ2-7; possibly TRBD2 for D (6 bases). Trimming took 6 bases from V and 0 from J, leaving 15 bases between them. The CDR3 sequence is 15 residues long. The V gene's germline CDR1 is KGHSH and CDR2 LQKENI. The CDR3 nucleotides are TGTGCCAGCTCCCCCGCTAGCGAGAGCTCCTACGAGCAGTACTTC. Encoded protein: CASSPASESSYEQYF.

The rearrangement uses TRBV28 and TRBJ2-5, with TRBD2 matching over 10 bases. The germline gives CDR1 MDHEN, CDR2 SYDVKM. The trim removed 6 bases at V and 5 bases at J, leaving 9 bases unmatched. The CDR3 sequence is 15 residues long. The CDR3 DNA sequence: TGTGCCAGCAGAGAGGCTAGCGGGGGTGGGGAGACCCAGTACTTC. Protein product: CASREASGGGETQYF.

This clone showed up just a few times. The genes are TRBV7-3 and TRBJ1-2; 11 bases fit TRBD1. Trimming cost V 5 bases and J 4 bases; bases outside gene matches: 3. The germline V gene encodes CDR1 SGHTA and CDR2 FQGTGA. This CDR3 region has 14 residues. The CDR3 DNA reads TGTGCCAGCAGCCCGGGACAGGGGGGCTATGGCTACACCTTC. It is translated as CASSPGQGGYGYTF.

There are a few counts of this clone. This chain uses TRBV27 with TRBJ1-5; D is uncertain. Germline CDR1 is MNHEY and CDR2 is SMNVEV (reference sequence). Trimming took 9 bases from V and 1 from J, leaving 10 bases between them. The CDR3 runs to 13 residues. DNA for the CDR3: TGTGCCAGTATCGAAGTCAGCAATCAGCCCCAGCATTTT. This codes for CASIEVSNQPQHF.

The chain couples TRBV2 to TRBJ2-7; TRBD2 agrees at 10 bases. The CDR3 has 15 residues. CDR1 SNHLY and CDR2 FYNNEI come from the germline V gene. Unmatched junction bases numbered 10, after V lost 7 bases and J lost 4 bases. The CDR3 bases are TGTGCCAGCACCAAGGAGCGGGGGGGCCAGTACGAGCAGTACTTC. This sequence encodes CASTKERGGQYEQYF. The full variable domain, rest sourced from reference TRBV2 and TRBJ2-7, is EPEVTQTPSHQVTQMGQEVILRCVPISNHLYFYWYRQILGQKVEFLVSFYNNEISEKSEIFDDQFSVERPDGSNFTLKIRSTKLEDSAMYFCASTKERGGQYEQYFGPGTRLTVT.

CDR3 nucleotide sequence: TGTGCCAGCAGCGTTGATACAGGGTCGTCCTACGAGCAGTACTTC. Protein: CASSVDTGSSYEQYF. The rearrangement joins TRBV7-3 to TRBJ2-7; possible D gene TRBD1, 6 bases. With 5 bases removed from V and 1 base from J, the gap between germline ends came to 15 bases. The CDR3 is 15 amino acids. Germline loops: CDR1 SGHTA, CDR2 FQGTGA.